The sequence of this TCR beta chain was determined in a study of vaccination and CD4 T cells after COVID-19. Study-level background: The makeup of the convalescents was six males and four females, two of them Hispanic. Overall study findings and caveats: Sampling was limited to relatively few convalescent patients, with no early post-infection timepoints studied.

The treatment here: approximately nine-day PBMC culture with coronavirus spike peptide pools or control peptides (ViraFEST assay). Antigen-specific T cell expansion with peptide pools preceded TCR sequencing in the ViraFEST approach. Peptide pools at approximately 9.4 ug/ml, together with roughly 10 IU/ml IL-2, were added to cultures of approximately 1.9 million PBMCs per well. Sequencing of cultured CD4+ T cell DNA used the Oncomine TCR Beta short-read assay. TCRdb re-called the PCR reads through MiXCR, storing one row per CDR3 protein. The sample has around 11,000 distinct CDR3 sequences, approximately 40% seen once. Trimming removed 5 bases at V and 3 bases at J, with 17 bases between. The CDR3 length is 16 residues. Germline assignment: CDR1 MDHEN and CDR2 SYDVKM. As regards this clonotype: The antigen remains unidentified.

The sequence was obtained from a human donor who had recovered from COVID-19. This chain uses TRBV28 with TRBJ2-1; D is perhaps TRBD1 or TRBD2 (6 bases each). Sequencing input: CD4+ T cells from blood, cultured in vitro. CDR3 residues: CASSGLGGPVYNEQFF. The CDR3 nucleotides read TGTGCCAGCAGTGGACTTGGGGGGCCGGTCTACAATGAGCAGTTCTTC.